This paragraph reports one T cell receptor beta chain. Genomic DNA (from each subset) was split evenly across several immunoSEQ plates. Sequencing was performed with immunoSEQ multiplex PCR; in TCRdb, only in-frame clones are kept and a portion is missing. Of about 1 million clones detected, roughly 80% appear once; the ten largest clones hold around 1.5%. This record comes from a study of shared clonotypes between healthy human individuals. HIV-negative, healthy adults without recent acute infections or vaccinations were the donors. The specimen was memory CD4+ T cells sorted from blood. As for subset: CD45RA-negative fraction. This clonotype was sampled from a man younger than 30 in good health.

Here the CDR3 DNA reads TGTGCCTGGAGTTCCCCAGGGAGTGGTGGGGCCAACGTCCTGACTTTC. Its translation is CAWSSPGSGGANVLTF. The chain combines TRBV30 with TRBJ2-6; D is perhaps TRBD1 or TRBD2 (5 bases each). CDR1 GTSNPN and CDR2 SVGIG come from the germline V gene (reference sequence). The CDR3 runs to 16 residues. V lost 2 bases, J lost 3 bases, and 14 bases lay in between.